The TCR beta chain described here comes from a study of post-analysis software for immune sequencing data. Regarding this clonotype: Its matching antigen is unknown. It may be a read error: a sequence one base away is much more abundant.

Notes on the study in general: Compared with controls, patients had more of five TRBV segments, including TRBV5-6, TRBV5-1 and TRBV20-1.

Unique molecular identifiers tagged the TCR beta cDNA libraries. TCRdb passed the PCR reads through MiXCR, listing each CDR3 protein once. In the table there are about 200,000 distinct CDR3 sequences, 29% of which are singletons. V was pared by 5 bases and J by 7 bases, with 9 bases of the junction left unmatched. This CDR3 is 13 amino acids long. Looked up from germline, CDR1 is DFQATT and CDR2 is SNEGSKA (reference sequence). The clonotype was recovered from a girl between 2 and 17 years old with multiple sclerosis. The chain links TRBV20-1 to TRBJ2-5; 8 bases agree with TRBD1. Sequenced material: blood. The chain's CDR3 is CSAGRQGTGTQYF. CDR3 bases: TGCAGTGCTGGTAGACAGGGGACGGGGACCCAGTACTTC.